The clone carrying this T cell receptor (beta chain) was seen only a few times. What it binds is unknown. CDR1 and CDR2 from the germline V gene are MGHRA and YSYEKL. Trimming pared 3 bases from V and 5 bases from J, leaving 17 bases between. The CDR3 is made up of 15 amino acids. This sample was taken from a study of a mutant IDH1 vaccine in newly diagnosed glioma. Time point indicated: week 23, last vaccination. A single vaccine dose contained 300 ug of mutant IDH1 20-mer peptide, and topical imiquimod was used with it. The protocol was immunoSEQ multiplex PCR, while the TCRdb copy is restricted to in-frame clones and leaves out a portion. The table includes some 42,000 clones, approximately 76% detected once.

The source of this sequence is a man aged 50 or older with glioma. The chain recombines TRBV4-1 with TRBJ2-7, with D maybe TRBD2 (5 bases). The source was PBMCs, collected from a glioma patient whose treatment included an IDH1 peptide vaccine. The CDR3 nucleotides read TGCGCCAGCAGCCAGAGGGAGAACTGGGGTAACGAGCAGTACTTC. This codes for CASSQRENWGNEQYF.